This TCR beta chain is from a study of T cell responses to AZD1222 COVID-19 vaccine. V shed 1 base and J shed 5 bases, with 13 bases lying between them. Germline CDR1 reads SGHRS; CDR2 reads YFSETQ. This CDR3 contains 14 residues. Only in-frame clones appear in the TCRdb table, and some are missing; sequencing was by immunoSEQ multiplex PCR. The repertoire holds about 140,000 clones, 80% to 95% seen once, with less than 0.95% in the top ten. The origin of this receptor is an adult in good health. The sequences come from peripheral blood, collected on day 0 of MenACWY control vaccination. This rearrangement joins TRBV5-1 to TRBJ2-7; a weak D match, TRBD1 (6 bases). The CDR3: CASSLSRGNNEQYF. The CDR3 coding sequence is TGCGCCAGCAGCTTGTCCAGGGGAAATAACGAGCAGTACTTC.